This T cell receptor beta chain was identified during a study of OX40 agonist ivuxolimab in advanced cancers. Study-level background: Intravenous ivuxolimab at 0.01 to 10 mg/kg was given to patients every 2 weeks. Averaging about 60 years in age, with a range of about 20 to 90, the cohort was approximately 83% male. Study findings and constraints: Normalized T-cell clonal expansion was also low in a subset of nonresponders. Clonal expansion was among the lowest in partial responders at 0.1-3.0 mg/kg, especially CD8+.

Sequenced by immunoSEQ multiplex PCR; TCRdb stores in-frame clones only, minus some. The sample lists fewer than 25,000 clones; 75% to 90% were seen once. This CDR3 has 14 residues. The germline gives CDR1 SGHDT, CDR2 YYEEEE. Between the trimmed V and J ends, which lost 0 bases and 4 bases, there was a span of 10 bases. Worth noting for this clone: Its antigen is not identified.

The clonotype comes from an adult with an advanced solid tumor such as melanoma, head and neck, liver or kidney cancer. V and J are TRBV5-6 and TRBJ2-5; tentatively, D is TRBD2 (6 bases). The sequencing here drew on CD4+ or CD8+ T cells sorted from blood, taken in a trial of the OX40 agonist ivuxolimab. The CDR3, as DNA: TGTGCCAGCAGCTTGGAGGGAGGATTAGAGACCCAGTACTTC. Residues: CASSLEGGLETQYF.